The clone carrying this TCR beta chain was seen only once. This sample was included in a study of blood T cell repertoires in COVID-19. CDR3 size: 16 residues. The trim removed 2 bases at V and 3 bases at J, leaving 7 bases unmatched. Germline CDR1 and CDR2: MDHEN and SYDVKM. The assay was immunoSEQ multiplex PCR, and TCRdb's table has in-frame clones only and misses some. The data show 240,000 or so clones, approximately 87% seen once. The chain uses TRBV28 and TRBJ2-7, with TRBD2 identical over 10 bases. This clonotype was sampled from a man aged 55 to 70 with acute or convalescent COVID-19. Material: peripheral blood. As DNA, the CDR3 is TGTGCCAGCAGTTTAAGGTCCAGCGGGAGGGTCTACGAGCAGTACTTC. Protein product: CASSLRSSGRVYEQYF.